The T cell receptor beta chain described here comes from a study of shared clonotypes between healthy human individuals. Recent acute infections and vaccinations were absent in the healthy HIV-negative adult donors. This CDR3 has 15 amino acids. Germline lookup yields CDR1 MGHRA and CDR2 YSYEKL. The V and J ends lost 1 base and 6 bases respectively, with 13 bases between them. Sequencing was performed with immunoSEQ multiplex PCR; in TCRdb, only in-frame clones are kept and a portion is missing. The sample includes approximately 2.4 million clones, approximately 96% seen only once; the top ten take 0.1% to 0.15%. On this clone: Its antigen is unidentified.

Study results and limitations: Non-shared clonotypes had lower generation probabilities than those shared by all four donors.

The receptor comes from a man aged 18 to 35 in good health. The V call is TRBV4-1, the J call TRBJ1-5; D is unresolved. Sample: naive CD4+ T cells sorted from blood. Described subset: CD45RA+ positively selected. The CDR3 protein is CASSQAALVGQPQHF. CDR3 in DNA: TGCGCCAGCAGCCAAGCAGCCCTGGTGGGTCAGCCCCAGCATTTT.